This T cell receptor (beta chain) was recorded in a study of cytomegalovirus exposure and HLA in healthy donors. Whole-study results and caveats: Most TCR sequences were uncommon, yet certain public TCRs appeared in many donors. High specificity and sensitivity for cytomegalovirus status were reported for the classifier.

Note on this clone: The target antigen is unknown.

This CDR3 spans 16 amino acids. Germline V gene lookup returns CDR1 KGHSH and CDR2 LQKENI. Germline trimming cut 3 bases from V and 12 bases from J; bases unmatched to any gene: 13. Assay used: immunoSEQ multiplex PCR; TCRdb lists only in-frame clones, some missing. The sample includes approximately 160,000 clones, 75% to 95% of them seen just once. The TCR originated in a woman between 18 and 29 years old in good health and CMV-seropositive. The chain links TRBV18 to TRBJ2-2; TRBD2 matches 10 bases. Sequences were obtained from PBMCs. The CDR3 loop reads CASSPELAGQWGQLFF. The CDR3 DNA is TGTGCCAGCTCACCGGAACTAGCGGGACAGTGGGGGCAGCTGTTTTTT.